Listed here are 18 T cell receptor beta chains from one sample, sequenced in a study of blood T cell repertoires in COVID-19. Some clones are missing from TCRdb's copy, which holds only in-frame ones; the method was immunoSEQ multiplex PCR. The data show 230,000 or so clones, about 80% seen once. The material sequenced was PBMCs or T cells enriched from blood (not recorded which). All receptors derive from a man aged 50 to 59 who had recovered from COVID-19.

The chain uses TRBV2 and TRBJ2-5, with TRBD1 matching over 7 bases. The CDR3 consists of 16 residues. V shed 5 bases and J 2 bases; nucleotides not matched to a gene: 11. Looked up from germline, CDR1 is SNHLY and CDR2 is FYNNEI. The CDR3 loop is CASSKQGSGLQETQYF. The DNA of the CDR3 is TGTGCCAGCAGTAAACAGGGGTCCGGTCTACAAGAGACCCAGTACTTC.

V and J are TRBV19 and TRBJ2-7; 7 bases are shared with TRBD2. V lost 3 bases and J lost 2; bases outside the gene matches: 4. This CDR3 has 14 residues. Germline V gives CDR1 LNHDA, CDR2 SQIVND (reference sequence). For the CDR3, the DNA is TGTGCCAGTAGTATTGGGACTACCGCCTACGAGCAGTACTTC. It yields the protein CASSIGTTAYEQYF.

This rearrangement joins TRBV7-2 to TRBJ2-7; 7 bases align to TRBD2. V dropped 0 bases and J dropped 6; count of bases not matched to a gene: 2. The CDR3 sequence is 13 residues long. Germline V gene sequence: CDR1 SGHTA, CDR2 FQGNSA. DNA of the CDR3: TGTGCCAGCAGCTTAGCTGGGAGGGGCGAGCAGTACTTC. Translation: CASSLAGRGEQYF.

The chain couples TRBV18 to TRBJ2-5; D possibly corresponds to TRBD2 (5 bases). The V gene lost 6 bases and the J gene lost 7 bases, with 18 bases spanning the gap. Germline V CDR1 and CDR2: KGHSH, LQKENI. The CDR3 runs 14 residues. The CDR3 sequence is CASSSTVEVGTQYF. The CDR3 DNA is TGTGCCAGCTCTTCCACGGTGGAGGTGGGGACCCAGTACTTC.

This rearrangement joins TRBV6-2 or TRBV6-3 to TRBJ2-7, with D uncertain. Trimming removed 2 bases at V and 3 bases at J, with 11 bases between. From germline, CDR1 is MNHEY and CDR2 SVGEGT. The CDR3 length is 14 residues. Here the CDR3 reads CASSYNPVNYEQYF. The DNA for the CDR3 is TGTGCCAGCAGTTACAATCCAGTAAACTACGAGCAGTACTTC.

The rearrangement links TRBV19 to TRBJ2-2, with a possible D match to TRBD2 (6 bases). Trimming cost V 9 bases and J 7 bases, with 18 bases left between them. CDR3 length: 14 residues. In germline, CDR1 is LNHDA, CDR2 SQIVND (reference sequence). This CDR3 is CASSWTAGGGELFF. The CDR3 DNA sequence: TGTGCCAGCAGTTGGACGGCCGGGGGCGGGGAGCTGTTTTTT.

The chain carries TRBV6-5 and TRBJ2-7; 11 nucleotides match TRBD2. J gave up 4 bases and V 2 bases, and 1 base lay outside the gene matches. Per the germline V gene, CDR1 is MNHEY and CDR2 is SVGAGI. The CDR3 spans 14 residues. The CDR3 region has the DNA TGTGCCAGCAGTTACGCTAGCGGGAGGTACGAGCAGTACTTC. This encodes CASSYASGRYEQYF.

This chain connects TRBV30 to TRBJ2-2, with a weak D call TRBD1 (5 bases). Germline V gives CDR1 GTSNPN, CDR2 SVGIG (reference sequence). The CDR3 is 15 residues long. V was cut by 0 bases and J by 0 bases, with 8 bases left in between. In nucleotides, the CDR3 is TGTGCCTGGAGTGTAGGGGTATCGAACACCGGGGAGCTGTTTTTT. The encoded protein is CAWSVGVSNTGELFF.

V usage is TRBV10-3 and J usage is TRBJ2-2; TRBD1 agrees at 9 bases. V shed 7 bases, J shed 5 bases, and the junction held 11 bases outside the gene matches. CDR3 length: 16 amino acids. Germline-derived CDR1 and CDR2 are ENHRY and SYGVKD. DNA for the CDR3: TGTGCCATCACTACACAGGGGGCGCGTGGTACCGGGGAGCTGTTTTTT. Protein sequence: CAITTQGARGTGELFF.

The chain employs TRBV4-2 and TRBJ2-2; 9 nucleotides align to TRBD2. The V gene's germline CDR1 is LGHNA and CDR2 YNFKEQ. The CDR3 consists of 18 residues. The junction had 9 bases not matched to a gene; V was cut back by 0 bases and J by 4 bases. The DNA for the CDR3 is TGTGCCAGCAGCCAAGAACTAGCGGGCCTGCCTGGCACCGGGGAGCTGTTTTTT. Residues: CASSQELAGLPGTGELFF.

This chain connects TRBV10-3 to TRBJ2-2, with D unresolved. This CDR3 has 12 residues. V was cut by 3 bases and J by 5 bases, with 4 bases left in between. Germline values: CDR1 ENHRY, CDR2 SYGVKD. The CDR3 loop is CAISDRTGELFF. The CDR3 DNA sequence: TGTGCCATCAGTGATCGGACCGGGGAGCTGTTTTTT.

Notes on this clone: Distinct nucleotide sequences in the sample also encode this CDR3. V usage is TRBV18 and J usage is TRBJ1-1, with D uncertain. Germline V lookup: CDR1 KGHSH, CDR2 LQKENI. The CDR3 loop spans 12 amino acids. Trimming shortened V by 3 bases and J by 7 bases, and 9 bases separated the two germline ends. CDR3 coding DNA: TGTGCCAGCTCACCGAGGGCAGATGAAGCTTTCTTT. Amino acids: CASSPRADEAFF.

This clone was picked up a small number of times. This chain links TRBV10-3 with TRBJ1-4; TRBD1 is a possible D gene (5 bases). CDR1 is ENHRY, CDR2 SYGVKD, per germline. This CDR3 is built from 14 residues. With 3 bases removed from V and 7 bases from J, the gap between germline ends came to 12 bases. CDR3 coding DNA: TGTGCCATCAGTGAAACGGGGGAGTTTGAAAAACTGTTTTTT. Protein product: CAISETGEFEKLFF.

The rearrangement joins TRBV28 to TRBJ2-7, with 9 nucleotides matching TRBD2. The length of the CDR3 is 14 residues. Per the germline V gene, CDR1 is MDHEN and CDR2 is SYDVKM. V was pared by 3 bases and J by 7 bases, with 7 bases of the junction left unmatched. The CDR3 DNA follows: TGTGCCAGCAGTTTGCTAGCGGGATTTGGGGAGCAGTACTTC. Amino acids: CASSLLAGFGEQYF.

The chain recombines TRBV30 with TRBJ2-7, with D tentatively TRBD2 (5 bases). The germline V and J ends were trimmed by 2 bases and 5 bases, with 10 bases remaining between them. Germline CDR1 GTSNPN, CDR2 SVGIG (reference sequence). The CDR3 extends over 12 amino acids. CDR3 bases: TGTGCCTGGAGTAGAGGGCCCCACGAGCAGTACTTC. Translation gives CAWSRGPHEQYF.

CDR3 nucleotide sequence: TGTGCCAGTACGGAGGACGCGAACACCGGGGAGCTGTTTTTT. This encodes CASTEDANTGELFF. This rearrangement joins TRBV19 to TRBJ2-2, with D possibly TRBD2 on 5 matching bases. CDR1 is LNHDA and CDR2 is SQIVND in the germline V gene (reference sequence). The CDR3 runs to 14 residues. V dropped 7 bases and J dropped 0 bases, with 9 bases sitting between them.

This chain links TRBV12-3 or TRBV12-4 with TRBJ1-2; unclear D gene. V gave up 5 bases and J gave up 0 bases, with 4 bases separating them. This CDR3 comprises 12 residues. The CDR3 region is CASSPANYGYTF. DNA of the CDR3: TGTGCCAGCAGTCCAGCTAACTATGGCTACACCTTC.

The chain carries TRBV7-2 and TRBJ2-7; TRBD2 matches at 12 bases. Germline trimming cut 6 bases from V and 3 bases from J; bases unmatched to any gene: 3. The CDR3 covers 14 residues. Per the germline V gene, CDR1 is SGHTA and CDR2 is FQGNSA. CDR3 DNA: TGTGCCAGCAGTTTGACTAGCGGGAGCTACGAGCAGTACTTC. Translating gives CASSLTSGSYEQYF.